The next 31 T cell receptor beta chains were all read from a single sample in a study of identical twins. TCRdb passed the 5' RACE reads through MiXCR, listing each CDR3 protein once. Here the sample spans about 790,000 distinct CDR3 sequences, approximately 18% being singletons. This sample also belongs to another study, concerning T cells expressing NK-cell markers.

Sequencing was performed on PBMCs. The receptors here all came from a woman between 18 and 29 years old in good health.

This clonotype was counted between two and nine times. The chain links TRBV6-6 to TRBJ1-6; possible D gene TRBD1, 5 bases. V was clipped by 3 bases and J by 10 bases, with 10 bases between them. The germline V gene encodes CDR1 MNHNY and CDR2 SVGAGI (reference sequence). The CDR3 extends over 13 amino acids. The CDR3 loop is CASSYDSQSPLHF. The DNA for the CDR3 is TGTGCCAGCAGTTATGACAGTCAGTCACCCCTCCACTTT.

V usage is TRBV12-3 or TRBV12-4 and J usage is TRBJ2-1; a weak D match, TRBD2 (6 bases). The CDR3 sequence is 15 residues long. V was shortened by 6 bases and J by 6 bases, with 18 bases between the two germline ends. The CDR3 loop reads CASRSRDFGANEQFF. CDR3 DNA sequence: TGTGCCAGCAGGAGCCGGGACTTCGGGGCCAATGAGCAGTTCTTC.

This clonotype has ten or more counts. The genes are TRBV6-5 and TRBJ1-2; no clear D. Trimming stripped 6 bases from V and 4 bases from J, with 9 bases between. Looked up from germline, CDR1 is MNHEY and CDR2 is SVGAGI. The CDR3 has 12 residues. The CDR3 loop is CASSFRGYGYTF. The DNA for the CDR3 is TGTGCCAGCAGCTTCCGAGGCTATGGCTACACCTTC.

This clonotype was recorded a few times. J is TRBJ2-7 and V is TRBV12-3 or TRBV12-4, with a tentative D call TRBD1 (5 bases). V gave up 6 bases and J gave up 7 bases, with 13 bases separating them. CDR3 size: 12 residues. CDR3 bases: TGTGCCAGCAGGGTAGGGGTGTGGGAGCAGTACTTC. As protein: CASRVGVWEQYF.

The rearrangement links TRBV20-1 to TRBJ2-2; the D is unclear. V lost 1 base, J lost 4 bases, and 10 bases lay in between. The length of the CDR3 is 14 residues. The germline V gene encodes CDR1 DFQATT and CDR2 SNEGSKA (reference sequence). The CDR3 sequence is CSARGPGGTGELFF. CDR3 bases: TGCAGTGCTAGAGGACCAGGCGGCACCGGGGAGCTGTTTTTT.

The J gene is TRBJ2-5, the V gene TRBV10-3; no definite D call. Per the germline V gene, CDR1 is ENHRY and CDR2 is SYGVKD. The CDR3 has 13 amino acids. The V gene lost 8 bases and the J gene lost 5 bases, with 15 bases spanning the gap. CDR3 in amino acids: CAISGTVGETQYF. DNA of the CDR3: TGTGCCATCTCCGGTACAGTGGGCGAGACCCAGTACTTC.

This clonotype has a handful of counts. This chain connects TRBV12-3 or TRBV12-4 to TRBJ1-5, with 8 bases lining up with TRBD1. This CDR3 has 15 residues. After removal of 4 bases from V and 6 bases from J, the junction contained 8 bases not matched to a gene. CDR3 protein: CASSSDRAESQPQHF. The CDR3 DNA reads as TGTGCCAGCAGTTCGGACAGGGCAGAGAGTCAGCCCCAGCATTTT.

The CDR3 coding sequence is TGTGCCAGTATGAACGGGGGGAACACTGAAGCTTTCTTT. Translation gives CASMNGGNTEAFF. This chain joins TRBV6-6 and TRBJ1-1, with a weak D call TRBD1 (5 bases). With 9 bases removed from V and 1 base from J, the gap between germline ends came to 12 bases. The CDR3 is 13 residues long. Germline values: CDR1 MNHNY, CDR2 SVGAGI (reference sequence).

This clonotype was recorded a few times. This chain connects TRBV20-1 to TRBJ2-5, with 15 bases matching TRBD2. The V segment lost 5 bases and the J segment 1 base; nucleotides outside the gene matches: 14. CDR3 length: 19 residues. The germline V gene encodes CDR1 DFQATT and CDR2 SNEGSKA (reference sequence). CDR3 sequence (DNA): TGCAGTGCTTCTGGTCCCGGGACTAGCGGGAGGCTCTTCCAAGAGACCCAGTACTTC. Translating it yields CSASGPGTSGRLFQETQYF.

The table lists this clonotype with a few counts. V and J are TRBV4-3 and TRBJ2-3; D remains unclear. The CDR3 is made up of 15 amino acids. Trimming shortened V by 0 bases and J by 2 bases, and 9 bases separated the two germline ends. Per the germline V gene, CDR1 is LGHNA and CDR2 is YSLEER. CDR3 in DNA: TGCGCCAGCAGCCAAGATTGGGCAGCCACAGATACGCAGTATTTT. Amino acid sequence: CASSQDWAATDTQYF.

The sample holds a few counts of this clonotype. The chain couples TRBV20-1 to TRBJ2-7, with D perhaps assigned TRBD1 or TRBD2 (5 bases each). The CDR3 covers 13 residues. Trimming pared 6 bases from V and 2 bases from J, leaving 14 bases between. Germline V gene data show CDR1 as DFQATT and CDR2 as SNEGSKA (reference sequence). This CDR3 is CSAYGTQPYEQYF. As DNA, the CDR3 is TGCAGTGCGTACGGGACGCAACCCTACGAGCAGTACTTC.

V and J are TRBV6-1 and TRBJ2-7, with TRBD1 as a possible D gene (6 bases). The length of the CDR3 is 13 residues. The germline V gene has CDR1 MNHNS and CDR2 SASEGT. Trimming pared 6 bases from V and 6 bases from J, leaving 15 bases between. CDR3: CASSSTGNREQYF. The CDR3 DNA sequence: TGTGCCAGCAGCTCTACAGGGAACCGCGAGCAGTACTTC.

This clonotype was picked up a small number of times. V is TRBV6-2 or TRBV6-3 and J is TRBJ1-6; D call uncertain. The CDR3 covers 13 residues. Trimming pared 6 bases from V and 7 bases from J, leaving 10 bases between. Per the germline V gene, CDR1 is MNHEY and CDR2 is SVGEGT. The DNA for the CDR3 is TGTGCCAGCAGCTCCGGCCTGAATTCACCCCTCCACTTT. This encodes CASSSGLNSPLHF.

This chain connects TRBV18 to TRBJ2-2; perhaps TRBD1 as D (6 bases). V shed 5 bases and J shed 4 bases, with 8 bases lying between them. Germline CDR1 KGHSH, CDR2 LQKENI. The CDR3 is 13 amino acids. The CDR3 nucleotides read TGTGCCAGCTCATCAGGGGTCACCGGGGAGCTGTTTTTT. This translates into CASSSGVTGELFF. Based on the CDR3 plus reference TRBV18 and TRBJ2-2, the full variable domain is NAGVMQNPRHLVRRRGQEARLRCSPMKGHSHVYWYRQLPEEGLKFMVYLQKENIIDESGMPKERFSAEFPKEGPSILRIQQVVRGDSAAYFCASSSGVTGELFFGEGSRLTVL.

In this sample, this clonotype turned up a few times. The chain employs TRBV5-1 and TRBJ1-5, with a weak D call TRBD1 (5 bases). Trimming removed 0 bases from V and 7 bases from J, with 8 bases in between. The CDR3 extends over 13 amino acids. CDR1 and CDR2 (germline): SGHRS, YFSETQ. The CDR3 sequence is CASSLGQKQPQHF. Written as DNA, the CDR3 is TGCGCCAGCAGCTTGGGACAGAAACAGCCCCAGCATTTT.

The sample holds a few counts of this clonotype. V gene TRBV11-1 combines with J gene TRBJ2-6; 7 bases agree with TRBD1. J lost 0 bases, V lost 4 bases, and 12 bases had no gene match. There are 19 residues in the CDR3. Germline CDR1 and CDR2: SGHAT and FQDESV (reference sequence). The chain's CDR3 is CASSSPTGTVSSGANVLTF. The CDR3 DNA reads TGTGCCAGCAGCTCTCCGACCGGGACAGTCAGCTCTGGGGCCAACGTCCTGACTTTC.

The chain uses TRBV18 and TRBJ2-5; the match to TRBD2 covers 9 bases. This CDR3 comprises 14 residues. Trimming took 2 bases from V and 4 from J; bases not matched to a gene: 2. From germline, CDR1 is KGHSH and CDR2 LQKENI. The CDR3 protein is CASSPETSGETQYF. CDR3 nucleotides: TGTGCCAGCTCACCAGAGACTAGCGGAGAGACCCAGTACTTC.

This clonotype came up a few times. The V call is TRBV4-2, the J call TRBJ2-7, with a tentative D call TRBD1 (6 bases). Germline loops: CDR1 LGHNA, CDR2 YNFKEQ. CDR3 length equals 17 residues. V was cut by 0 bases and J by 2 bases, with 17 bases left in between. This CDR3 reads CASSQDFDRNRAYEQYF. CDR3 in DNA: TGTGCCAGCAGCCAAGATTTTGACAGGAACAGAGCCTACGAGCAGTACTTC.

This clonotype has only a few counts. The V gene is TRBV5-1, the J gene TRBJ1-1; possibly TRBD1 for D (5 bases). V lost 6 bases and J 4 bases, leaving 19 bases between the germline ends. Germline V lookup: CDR1 SGHRS, CDR2 YFSETQ. The CDR3 spans 15 residues. As DNA, the CDR3 is TGCGCCAGCACTAGGGGAGGGGCTGGGAGCACTGAAGCTTTCTTT. Its protein is CASTRGGAGSTEAFF.

The chain recombines TRBV7-9 with TRBJ2-7; D may be TRBD1 (5 bases). V lost 10 bases and J 2 bases, leaving 12 bases between the germline ends. This CDR3 has 12 amino acids. Germline CDR1 SEHNR, CDR2 FQNEAQ (reference sequence). As DNA, the CDR3 is TGTGCCATCAGGGATCAAACCTACGAGCAGTACTTC. Its translation is CAIRDQTYEQYF.

This clonotype came up a few times. The CDR3 nucleotides are TGTGCCAGCAGTCACACGACAGGGATAGCCTACGAGCAGTACTTC. This codes for CASSHTTGIAYEQYF. V gene TRBV6-5 combines with J gene TRBJ2-7; 7 nucleotides align to TRBD1. Germline CDR1 MNHEY, CDR2 SVGAGI. V lost 5 bases, J lost 2 bases, and 9 bases stayed unmatched. The CDR3 runs 15 residues.

The chain joins TRBV6-2 or TRBV6-3 to TRBJ2-4; tentative D call: TRBD1 (5 bases). The CDR3 sequence is 13 residues long. The V end was cut by 2 bases, the J end by 9 bases, with 11 bases between. Germline-derived CDR1 and CDR2 are MNHEY and SVGEGT. The CDR3 DNA reads TGTGCCAGCAGTTACGGGGCTCCGGCCATTCAGTACTTC. This translates into CASSYGAPAIQYF.

J is TRBJ2-5 and V is TRBV29-1; D is ambiguous. V lost 4 bases and J 5 bases, leaving 17 bases between the germline ends. The CDR3 loop spans 14 amino acids. The V gene's germline CDR1 is SQVTM and CDR2 ANQGSEA. The CDR3 region has the DNA TGCAGCGTTGTAATCTTGGGGTTTGGTGAGACCCAGTACTTC. It codes for CSVVILGFGETQYF.

This clonotype has only a few counts. The chain has TRBV7-6 and TRBJ2-2; 14 bases align to TRBD2. CDR1 SGHVS and CDR2 FNYEAQ come from the germline V gene. Unmatched junction bases numbered 7, after V lost 5 bases and J lost 5 bases. CDR3 size: 17 residues. This CDR3 reads CASSRGLAGGRTGELFF. Here the CDR3 DNA reads TGTGCCAGCAGCCGCGGACTAGCGGGAGGACGGACCGGGGAGCTGTTTTTT.

The chain uses TRBV7-9 and TRBJ2-1; 14 bases agree with TRBD2. This CDR3 comprises 13 residues. Germline V gene lookup returns CDR1 SEHNR and CDR2 FQNEAQ (reference sequence). V shed 4 bases, J shed 16 bases, and the junction held 6 bases outside the gene matches. The CDR3 DNA follows: TGTGCCAGCAGCTCGACTAGCGGGGGGGCACTTTTCTTC. Residues: CASSSTSGGALFF. The complete variable domain, with remaining parts taken from reference TRBV7-9 and TRBJ2-1, reads DTGVSQNPRHKITKRGQNVTFRCDPISEHNRLYWYRQTLGQGPEFLTYFQNEAQLEKSRLLSDRFSAERPKGSFSTLEIQRTEQGDSAMYLCASSSTSGGALFFGPGTRLTVL.

The CDR3 DNA is TGTGCCAGCAGCTTAGAGAGGAGGGTCGAGCAGTACTTC. Protein sequence: CASSLERRVEQYF. The genes are TRBV13 and TRBJ2-7, with D maybe TRBD2 (6 bases). This CDR3 comprises 13 residues. CDR1 is PRHDT, CDR2 FYEKMQ, per germline (reference sequence). V was cut by 1 base and J by 6 bases, with 10 bases left in between.

This clonotype was seen repeatedly, ten times or more. The chain recombines TRBV7-2 with TRBJ2-7; the match to TRBD2 covers 7 bases. The V segment lost 4 bases and the J segment 0 bases; nucleotides outside the gene matches: 12. Germline CDR1 and CDR2: SGHTA and FQGNSA. The CDR3 sequence is 17 residues long. CDR3 residues: CASSSRPLASSSYEQYF. The CDR3 DNA reads TGTGCCAGCAGCTCGCGACCACTAGCGTCGAGCTCCTACGAGCAGTACTTC.

A few counts support this clonotype. The chain links TRBV12-3 or TRBV12-4 to TRBJ1-2; D is perhaps TRBD1 (5 bases). Trimming left V 2 bases short and J 6 bases short, with 7 bases between. The CDR3 sequence is 12 residues long. DNA of the CDR3: TGTGCCAGCAGTTTATGGGGCGATGGCTACACCTTC. Its translation is CASSLWGDGYTF.

The genes are TRBV20-1 and TRBJ1-3; a possible D gene is TRBD1 (5 bases). Trimming pared 0 bases from V and 1 base from J, leaving 16 bases between. Germline CDR1 DFQATT, CDR2 SNEGSKA (reference sequence). The CDR3 totals 17 residues. CDR3 DNA: TGCAGTGCTAGAGATCCGAACAGGCCTTATTCTGGAAACACCATATATTTT. This codes for CSARDPNRPYSGNTIYF.

The J gene is TRBJ1-2, the V gene TRBV5-1; 9 positions agree with TRBD1. The ends lost 4 bases at V and 2 bases at J; junction bases unmatched: 15. This CDR3 region has 18 residues. Germline assignment: CDR1 SGHRS and CDR2 YFSETQ. Here the CDR3 DNA reads TGCGCCAGCAGCCGTGGGATGCCGGGACAGGGCCTAAACTATGGCTACACCTTC. As protein: CASSRGMPGQGLNYGYTF.

The table lists this clonotype with many counts. This chain connects TRBV12-3 or TRBV12-4 to TRBJ2-5; 11 nucleotides line up with TRBD2. With 6 bases clipped from V and 4 bases from J, the junction kept 4 bases outside the gene matches. This CDR3 comprises 14 residues. The CDR3 nucleotides are TGTGCCAGCAGCCTACTAGCGGGAGTAGAGACCCAGTACTTC. Translation: CASSLLAGVETQYF.